Listed below are T cell receptor beta chains from one sample, sequenced in a study of T cell responses to AZD1222 COVID-19 vaccine. The data were produced by immunoSEQ multiplex PCR, yet TCRdb's version contains in-frame clones alone and is incomplete. Of roughly 93,000 clones listed, approximately 90% are singletons. Sequencing was performed on peripheral blood, taken on day 0 of AZD1222 vaccination. Every receptor here comes from an adult in good health. Both conserved end residues are part of each CDR3. Each record gives: V gene, D gene, clone size, J gene, CDR3 protein, CDR3 DNA. D genes are given only for firm matches. The listing skips clone size in some rows; elsewhere it reads once, few, many or a size class.

V gene: TRBV6-6; D gene: NA; clone size: NA; J gene: TRBJ1-4; CDR3 protein: CASSYLAGSPNEKLFF; CDR3 DNA: TGTGCCAGCAGTTATCTCGCAGGGTCACCTAATGAAAAACTGTTTTTT
V gene: TRBV6-2/TRBV6-3; D gene: NA; clone size: NA; J gene: TRBJ2-3; CDR3 protein: CASRYEDTQYF; CDR3 DNA: TGTGCCAGCAGGTACGAAGATACGCAGTATTTT
V gene: TRBV3-1/TRBV3-2; D gene: NA; clone size: NA; J gene: TRBJ2-2; CDR3 protein: CASSQGQNTGELFF; CDR3 DNA: TGTGCCAGCAGCCAAGGACAGAACACCGGGGAGCTGTTTTTT
V gene: TRBV13; D gene: NA; clone size: NA; J gene: TRBJ1-6; CDR3 protein: CASKEGSSYNSPLHF; CDR3 DNA: TGTGCCAGCAAAGAGGGATCCTCCTATAATTCACCCCTCCACTTT
V gene: TRBV28; D gene: NA; clone size: NA; J gene: TRBJ2-3; CDR3 protein: CASSPILTATDTQYF; CDR3 DNA: TGTGCCAGCAGTCCTATCCTGACAGCCACAGATACGCAGTATTTT
V gene: TRBV7-2; D gene: NA; clone size: NA; J gene: TRBJ1-2; CDR3 protein: CASSPYPGDSGYTF; CDR3 DNA: TGTGCCAGCAGCCCTTACCCGGGAGATTCTGGCTACACCTTC
V gene: TRBV7-2; D gene: NA; clone size: NA; J gene: TRBJ2-2; CDR3 protein: CASSPQAGRGELFF; CDR3 DNA: TGTGCCAGCAGCCCGCAGGCGGGTCGGGGGGAGCTGTTTTTT
V gene: TRBV5-5; D gene: TRBD1; clone size: NA; J gene: TRBJ2-7; CDR3 protein: CASSLRGTGLSSYEQYF; CDR3 DNA: TGTGCCAGCAGCCTGAGAGGGACAGGACTTTCTTCCTACGAGCAGTACTTC
V gene: TRBV7-9; D gene: TRBD1; clone size: NA; J gene: TRBJ1-1; CDR3 protein: CASSSQGGSTEAFF; CDR3 DNA: TGTGCCAGCAGCAGCCAGGGGGGGAGCACTGAAGCTTTCTTT
V gene: TRBV10-2; D gene: NA; clone size: NA; J gene: TRBJ1-1; CDR3 protein: CASTGFSEGSTEAFF; CDR3 DNA: TGCGCCAGCACGGGATTCTCTGAGGGGAGCACTGAAGCTTTCTTT
V gene: TRBV7-9; D gene: NA; clone size: NA; J gene: TRBJ2-7; CDR3 protein: CASSLEANLDEQYF; CDR3 DNA: TGTGCCAGCAGCTTAGAAGCCAATCTTGACGAGCAGTACTTC
V gene: TRBV19; D gene: TRBD2; clone size: NA; J gene: TRBJ2-7; CDR3 protein: CASTMRGGAYEQYF; CDR3 DNA: TGTGCCAGTACTATGCGTGGGGGGGCCTACGAGCAGTACTTC
V gene: TRBV6-1; D gene: TRBD2; clone size: NA; J gene: TRBJ2-3; CDR3 protein: CASSEAMGSGGRTDTQYF; CDR3 DNA: TGTGCCAGCAGTGAAGCTATGGGTAGCGGGGGCCGCACAGATACGCAGTATTTT
V gene: TRBV9; D gene: NA; clone size: NA; J gene: TRBJ1-3; CDR3 protein: CASSVATSGSGNTIYF; CDR3 DNA: TGTGCCAGCAGCGTAGCTACGTCCGGGTCTGGAAACACCATATATTTT
V gene: TRBV5-5; D gene: TRBD1; clone size: NA; J gene: TRBJ1-5; CDR3 protein: CASSLLSGGSSQPQHF; CDR3 DNA: TGTGCCAGCAGCTTGTTGTCAGGGGGATCTAGTCAGCCCCAGCATTTT
V gene: TRBV9; D gene: NA; clone size: NA; J gene: TRBJ2-7; CDR3 protein: CASSVATETSSYEQYF; CDR3 DNA: TGTGCCAGCAGCGTAGCTACGGAGACTAGCTCCTACGAGCAGTACTTC
V gene: TRBV19; D gene: NA; clone size: NA; J gene: TRBJ1-1; CDR3 protein: CASSGGGSVTEAFF; CDR3 DNA: TGTGCCAGTAGTGGGGGCGGGTCAGTCACTGAAGCTTTCTTT
V gene: TRBV10-3; D gene: NA; clone size: NA; J gene: TRBJ2-1; CDR3 protein: CATHNNELGSRQFF; CDR3 DNA: TGTGCCACACACAACAATGAGCTCGGTAGTAGGCAGTTCTTC
V gene: TRBV18; D gene: NA; clone size: NA; J gene: TRBJ2-7; CDR3 protein: CASSPRGYEQYF; CDR3 DNA: TGTGCCAGCTCACCAAGAGGCTACGAGCAGTACTTC
V gene: TRBV30; D gene: TRBD1; clone size: NA; J gene: TRBJ2-6; CDR3 protein: CAWSRDRDNSGANVLTF; CDR3 DNA: TGTGCCTGGAGTCGGGACAGGGATAACTCTGGGGCCAACGTCCTGACTTTC
V gene: TRBV10-3; D gene: NA; clone size: NA; J gene: TRBJ1-1; CDR3 protein: CAISESEGHVMGAFF; CDR3 DNA: TGTGCCATCAGTGAGTCTGAGGGACACGTAATGGGGGCTTTCTTT
V gene: TRBV12-3/TRBV12-4; D gene: NA; clone size: NA; J gene: TRBJ1-1; CDR3 protein: CASSFLNTEAFF; CDR3 DNA: TGTGCCAGCAGTTTTTTGAACACTGAAGCTTTCTTT
V gene: TRBV5-1; D gene: TRBD2; clone size: NA; J gene: TRBJ2-1; CDR3 protein: CASSPVNSGVRNEQFF; CDR3 DNA: TGCGCCAGCAGCCCGGTCAATAGCGGGGTTCGCAATGAGCAGTTCTTC
V gene: TRBV2; D gene: NA; clone size: NA; J gene: TRBJ1-1; CDR3 protein: CASSEGAGWMAEAFF; CDR3 DNA: TGTGCCAGCAGTGAAGGAGCAGGGTGGATGGCTGAAGCTTTCTTT
V gene: TRBV5-1; D gene: NA; clone size: NA; J gene: TRBJ2-7; CDR3 protein: CASSLSRTDHSYEQYF; CDR3 DNA: TGCGCCAGCAGCTTGTCCCGGACAGATCATTCCTACGAGCAGTACTTC
V gene: TRBV3-1/TRBV3-2; D gene: NA; clone size: once; J gene: TRBJ2-7; CDR3 protein: CASSQGGSEQYF; CDR3 DNA: TGTGCCAGCAGCCAAGGGGGTTCCGAGCAGTACTTC
V gene: TRBV2; D gene: NA; clone size: NA; J gene: TRBJ2-2; CDR3 protein: CASSDGTGGRSCFF; CDR3 DNA: NA
V gene: TRBV19; D gene: NA; clone size: NA; J gene: TRBJ2-6; CDR3 protein: CASSPQGWSSGANVLTF; CDR3 DNA: TGTGCCAGTAGTCCCCAGGGATGGAGCTCTGGGGCCAACGTCCTGACTTTC
V gene: TRBV4-1; D gene: NA; clone size: once; J gene: TRBJ2-7; CDR3 protein: CASSRSDYLNEEQYF; CDR3 DNA: TGCGCCAGCAGCCGGTCGGACTACCTGAATGAAGAGCAGTACTTC
V gene: TRBV28; D gene: NA; clone size: NA; J gene: TRBJ2-1; CDR3 protein: CASSLVSGDNEQFF; CDR3 DNA: TGTGCCAGCAGTTTAGTATCCGGTGACAATGAGCAGTTCTTC
V gene: TRBV19; D gene: TRBD1; clone size: NA; J gene: TRBJ1-2; CDR3 protein: CASSISPSQGAGANYGYTF; CDR3 DNA: TGTGCCAGTAGTATCTCCCCCAGCCAGGGGGCTGGAGCTAACTATGGCTACACCTTC
V gene: TRBV5-4; D gene: NA; clone size: NA; J gene: TRBJ2-7; CDR3 protein: CASSFRTGPYEQYF; CDR3 DNA: TGTGCCAGCAGCTTTAGGACGGGGCCTTACGAGCAGTACTTC
V gene: TRBV7-9; D gene: NA; clone size: NA; J gene: TRBJ2-3; CDR3 protein: CASTRYTSPSTDTQYF; CDR3 DNA: TGTGCCAGCACCAGGTACACGAGTCCATCCACAGATACGCAGTATTTT
V gene: TRBV7-9; D gene: TRBD1; clone size: few; J gene: TRBJ2-1; CDR3 protein: CASSLVRQGVAQFF; CDR3 DNA: TGTGCCAGCAGCTTAGTAAGACAGGGGGTAGCGCAGTTCTTC
V gene: TRBV19; D gene: NA; clone size: NA; J gene: TRBJ1-2; CDR3 protein: CASSIGAWYGYTF; CDR3 DNA: TGTGCCAGTAGTATAGGGGCCTGGTATGGCTACACCTTC
V gene: TRBV6-5; D gene: NA; clone size: NA; J gene: TRBJ1-6; CDR3 protein: CASKRSSYNSPLHF; CDR3 DNA: TGTGCCAGCAAAAGAAGCTCCTATAATTCACCCCTCCACTTT
V gene: TRBV19; D gene: TRBD2; clone size: NA; J gene: TRBJ2-3; CDR3 protein: CASSIGELAGNTDTQYF; CDR3 DNA: TGTGCCAGTAGTATAGGGGAACTAGCGGGGAACACAGATACGCAGTATTTT
V gene: TRBV3-1/TRBV3-2; D gene: NA; clone size: NA; J gene: TRBJ2-2; CDR3 protein: CASSQDSTGELFF; CDR3 DNA: TGTGCCAGCAGCCAAGACAGCACCGGGGAGCTGTTTTTT
V gene: TRBV6-4; D gene: NA; clone size: NA; J gene: TRBJ2-1; CDR3 protein: CASSEGGQTYNEQFF; CDR3 DNA: TGTGCCAGCAGTGAGGGGGGACAGACCTACAATGAGCAGTTCTTC
V gene: TRBV5-1; D gene: NA; clone size: NA; J gene: TRBJ1-2; CDR3 protein: CASSLEDRYYGYTF; CDR3 DNA: TGCGCCAGCAGCTTGGAGGACCGATACTATGGCTACACCTTC
V gene: TRBV2; D gene: NA; clone size: NA; J gene: TRBJ1-4; CDR3 protein: CASSDRTDEKLFF; CDR3 DNA: TGTGCCAGCAGTGACCGTACGGATGAAAAACTGTTTTTT
V gene: TRBV7-2; D gene: NA; clone size: NA; J gene: TRBJ2-7; CDR3 protein: CASSSSRQAYEQYF; CDR3 DNA: TGTGCCAGCAGCTCATCCCGACAGGCCTACGAGCAGTACTTC
V gene: TRBV29-1; D gene: NA; clone size: NA; J gene: TRBJ2-7; CDR3 protein: CSVYIETYEQYF; CDR3 DNA: TGCAGCGTCTACATCGAAACCTACGAGCAGTACTTC
V gene: TRBV28; D gene: NA; clone size: NA; J gene: TRBJ2-3; CDR3 protein: CASTEQGLVDTQYF; CDR3 DNA: TGTGCCAGCACCGAGCAGGGTTTAGTGGATACGCAGTATTTT
V gene: TRBV6-2/TRBV6-3; D gene: TRBD1; clone size: few; J gene: TRBJ1-5; CDR3 protein: CASSRQGAKNQPQHF; CDR3 DNA: TGTGCCAGCAGTCGACAGGGGGCGAAAAATCAGCCCCAGCATTTT
V gene: TRBV5-6; D gene: TRBD1; clone size: NA; J gene: TRBJ2-7; CDR3 protein: CASSLSGGRYEQYF; CDR3 DNA: TGTGCCAGCAGCTTATCAGGGGGTAGGTACGAGCAGTACTTC
V gene: TRBV4-1; D gene: TRBD2; clone size: NA; J gene: TRBJ2-7; CDR3 protein: CASSQEGTRDYEQYF; CDR3 DNA: TGCGCCAGCAGCCAAGAGGGGACTAGGGACTACGAGCAGTACTTC
V gene: TRBV6-6; D gene: TRBD1; clone size: NA; J gene: TRBJ1-1; CDR3 protein: CASSPGQGWSTEAFF; CDR3 DNA: TGTGCCAGCAGTCCAGGACAGGGTTGGAGCACTGAAGCTTTCTTT
V gene: TRBV30; D gene: NA; clone size: NA; J gene: TRBJ2-2; CDR3 protein: CAWSVGVGNFFTGELFF; CDR3 DNA: TGTGCCTGGAGTGTGGGGGTGGGGAATTTTTTTACCGGGGAGCTGTTTTTT
V gene: TRBV5-5; D gene: NA; clone size: NA; J gene: TRBJ1-2; CDR3 protein: CASSLDGFIGYGYTF; CDR3 DNA: TGTGCCAGCAGCTTGGACGGGTTTATAGGGTATGGCTACACCTTC
V gene: TRBV27; D gene: TRBD1; clone size: NA; J gene: TRBJ1-2; CDR3 protein: CASSRLPVGQGDYGYTF; CDR3 DNA: TGTGCCAGCAGTCGTCTCCCTGTGGGACAGGGGGACTATGGCTACACCTTC
V gene: TRBV25-1; D gene: NA; clone size: NA; J gene: TRBJ1-3; CDR3 protein: CASSGRGRAGNTIYF; CDR3 DNA: TGTGCCAGCAGCGGTAGGGGCAGGGCTGGAAACACCATATATTTT
V gene: TRBV5-6; D gene: TRBD2; clone size: NA; J gene: TRBJ2-3; CDR3 protein: CASTQRGSTDTQYF; CDR3 DNA: TGTGCCAGCACTCAGCGGGGATCCACAGATACGCAGTATTTT
V gene: TRBV7-8; D gene: TRBD2; clone size: NA; J gene: TRBJ2-3; CDR3 protein: CASSGTSGGTDTQYF; CDR3 DNA: TGTGCCAGCAGCGGGACTAGCGGAGGCACAGATACGCAGTATTTT
V gene: TRBV5-5; D gene: NA; clone size: NA; J gene: TRBJ1-2; CDR3 protein: CASSFRQGSGYTF; CDR3 DNA: TGTGCCAGCAGCTTCCGGCAGGGTAGTGGCTACACCTTC
V gene: TRBV19; D gene: TRBD1; clone size: few; J gene: TRBJ1-5; CDR3 protein: CASTEGATNGNQPQHF; CDR3 DNA: TGTGCCAGTACGGAGGGGGCCACCAACGGCAATCAGCCCCAGCATTTT